Reported below is one T cell receptor beta chain. The antigen it binds to is not known. No base-level quality is on record; no much larger clone is a single base apart. The sample originates from a study of cytomegalovirus exposure and HLA in healthy donors listed by TCRdb under 2017. As for the study more broadly: An earlier analysis of 550 to 700 of the donors reported roughly 270 Gb of sequence data and some 100 million unique TCR beta sequences from about 200 million T cells. An early release that covered approximately 600 HLA-typed donors contained about 300 gigabases of sequencing data and tens of millions of unique TCR sequences. Of the roughly 390 genotyped donors, roughly 85% fell in the genetic ancestry cluster associated with self-reported Caucasian donors. The study aimed to test whether cataloging public T cell receptors could reveal signatures of past pathogen exposure. Using immunosequencing, the study profiled T cell repertoires from roughly 650 subjects and related those repertoires to cytomegalovirus serostatus. A separate validation cohort of approximately 130 different subjects was used in addition to the 666-subject first cohort. To predict cytomegalovirus infection status, the study brought together high-throughput TCR immunosequencing, statistical association of individual TCRs with disease status, and machine learning. To study patterns of TCR occurrence, a later analysis re-analyzed previously published TCR beta repertoires from 666 donors and added high-resolution HLA genotyping. Rather than using new phenotypic data, the later analysis identified candidate immune exposures from TCR beta sequences and from how often those sequences occurred across donors. To decide whether each TCR beta V gene segment behaved as functional or pseudogenic, an earlier analysis of some 600 of the donors relied on high-throughput TCR beta sequencing. Donor age, sex, ethnicity and CMV serostatus were compiled together with the repertoire data. A later genetic analysis used genome-wide SNP genotypes for about three fifths of the roughly 700 donors, treating that subset as a discovery cohort. Every discovery cohort repertoire had been produced on one sequencing platform. HLA typing covered class I and class II loci at four-digit resolution. The number of typed donors differed by locus: about 629-630 for A, B, C, DRB1 and DQB1; 500 to 550 for DQA1; 606 for DPA1; and some 450 for DPB1. A few DR-DQ haplotypes were treated as single units for association and clustering because of strong linkage in the cohort. Among about 360 genotyped donors of the cohort, an average of roughly 240,000 unique TCR beta nucleotide sequences were sequenced per donor, around 20% of them non-productive. Study-wide conclusions, independent of this receptor: Sequencing depth was assumed to be roughly uniform across donors in the presence/absence analyses, though that assumption may not hold. The sequencing pipeline was judged likely to have produced a cluster of highly shared sequence variants as a technical artifact. Correlated functional status among segregating V segments might be attributable to linkage disequilibrium, but an unknown experimental factor could not be ruled out. Across donors, most TCR sequences were observed very rarely, whereas some public TCRs were present in many individuals. In a later genetic analysis, a missense DCLRE1C variant was associated with V-gene and J-gene trimming of TCR beta chains, and the association was replicated in an independent cohort. In a later genetic analysis, fewer N-insertions in productive TCRs were reported among donors in an Asian-associated ancestry cluster than the roughly 700-donor mean. It was suggested by the authors that the approach could potentially be generalized to other disease states and immunological phenotypes. In an earlier analysis of about 600 of the donors, most TCR beta V segments appeared in productive rearrangements about 90% or about 30% of the time, broadly matching IMGT annotations. In both the original and validation cohorts, the classifier was reported to diagnose cytomegalovirus status with high specificity and sensitivity. Some IMGT-functional V segments, including TRBV6-2 and TRBV6-3, could not be told apart with the 87-base-pair reads, so those segments were excluded. In a later analysis, HLA-associated TCR beta chains were found to be more clonally expanded and to have lower generation probabilities than equally common non-associated chains. According to a later analysis, most CMV-associated TCR beta chains appeared to be HLA-restricted, and the HLA associations seemed to be driven largely by CMV exposure. Assigning TCR associations to individual alleles was difficult when HLA alleles, especially DR and DQ, strongly co-occurred. A total of fewer than 200 TCR beta chains were listed by the study as associated with cytomegalovirus. A further reported finding was that TCR beta sequences accurately predicted the HLA-A and HLA-B alleles for most subjects in the first cohort. Immune exposure information for the cohort was limited to CMV serostatus. In a later analysis, several top co-occurrence clusters were reported to appear linked to parvovirus B19, influenza, CMV and Epstein-Barr virus. In a later analysis, TCR association rates were found to vary across HLA loci, with the most associated TCRs seen for DRB1 alleles and the fewest for HLA-C alleles. A later analysis associated 15,000 or so TCR beta sequences with specific HLA alleles at a false discovery rate of 0.05. Because counts were too low, more than 15 rarely observed V segments, including chromosome 9 orphons, were excluded from the earlier analysis of a few hundred of the donors. Because HLA typing was missing for some donors at each locus, association tests included only the typed subset. A few of the identified cytomegalovirus-associated TCR beta chains were confirmed in vitro to be specific for cytomegalovirus antigens. This cohort had only TCR beta chains sequenced, and the lack of alpha or paired-chain data limited which features could be detected.

The cohort consisted of 650 to 850 healthy bone marrow donors. At the time of sampling, every cohort member was nominally healthy, though immune exposures that went unrecorded were likely present. The donor was CMV seronegative and was included in the group of 352 seronegative cohort members. Every donor gave a peripheral blood sample, and the peripheral blood mononuclear cells from that sample were used for TCR beta sequencing. Genomic DNA extraction from the blood cell samples was performed with the Qiagen DNeasy Blood Extraction Kit. CDR1 SGHVS and CDR2 FQNEAQ were looked up in the germline V gene. The CDR3 runs 13 residues from the cysteine to the phenylalanine. The sequence is cut down to CDR3 DNA, 39 bases in frame from base 1. V is clipped by 1 base and J by 4 bases, and the sequence between their germline boundaries is 7 bases long. The library was obtained by the immunoSEQ multiplex PCR assay. A mixture of 60 forward primers for TCR Vbeta segments and 13 reverse primers for TCR Jbeta segments was used in the multiplex PCR. Amplification of the CDR3 region of rearranged TCR beta genes was performed with a multiplex PCR assay on genomic DNA. The amplified TCR beta libraries were sequenced on the Illumina HiSeq System as 87-base-pair reads. As for how the authors treated the data: A later analysis counted about 76 million unique TCR beta chains across the 700 or so repertoires, and some 12 million of these chains were shared by at least two donors. Raw reads were error-corrected and collapsed into unique sequences with a nearest-neighbor algorithm that merged closely related sequences to remove PCR and sequencing errors. To assign V, D and J gene segments, CDR3 sequences were aligned to IMGT reference sequences. For a sequence to be retained, at least a six-nucleotide match to both a V gene segment and a J gene segment was required. Rearrangements were called productive when the CDR3 lacked stop codons and stayed in frame with V and J; all others were non-productive. CDR3 was defined by IMGT convention, running from the second conserved V-encoded cysteine to the conserved J-encoded phenylalanine. In an earlier analysis of some 550 of the donors, sequences lacking an unambiguous match to a single V gene segment were excluded. An earlier analysis of fewer than 750 of the donors classified V segments as functional when productive rearrangements were above 56.7% and as segregating when the standard deviation between donors was above 5%. A statistical classification framework was built to diagnose cytomegalovirus status from the catalog of TCR beta chain sequences. V and J gene assignment, in a later analysis, came from comparing TCR nucleotide sequences with IMGT/GENE-DB human TR gene sequences. A later analysis assigned CDR3 sequences and most-parsimonious VDJ recombination scenarios with the TCRdist pipeline. In a later analysis, each TCR beta chain was defined by its CDR3 amino acid sequence together with its V-gene family, and reads without a unique V-gene family were excluded. As a way to deal with suspected cross-contamination and a sequencing artifact, a later analysis dropped approximately 590 nucleotide sequences that were highly shared and had low generation probability. For each public chain, a later analysis derived a clonal expansion index from normalized ranks of inferred template counts within each repertoire. A later analysis computed generation probabilities with a VDJ recombination model fitted to out-of-frame rearrangements, and checked the results against IGoR. Hypergeometric tests were used in a later analysis to score TCR-TCR, TCR-HLA and TCR-CMV co-occurrence, with a repertoire-size bias correction applied to the TCR pairs. A later analysis estimated false discovery rates by permuting HLA or CMV assignments 20 times. In a later analysis, co-occurring TCRs were grouped using DBSCAN, and TCRdist sequence similarity was added for clustering within HLA-allele-positive subsets. Co-occurrence clustering excluded repertoires with fewer than 30,000 or more than 120,000 public chains, plus five with anomalous nucleotide sharing. The table was pulled from immuneACCESS by TCRdb, which kept in-frame rearrangements only. Such tables lose some clones; where checked, under half of the loss comes from unresolved V genes, and the rest has no known cause. V, J and clone size derive from that table, while D and trimming were established from the DNA sequence. Counted in this sample were 170,000 or so clones; less than 85% of them appeared once. The ten largest clonotypes hold under 5% of the sample.

The sequence is built from TRBV7-8 and TRBJ1-1; a tentative D call is TRBD1 (6 bases match). Sequenced input: PBMCs. This TCR was recovered from a man aged 18-30 years in good health and CMV-seronegative. The DNA sequence is given as TGTGCCAGCAGCTTAGGAGGGGGCACTGAAGCTTTCTTT. Translated, it gives CASSLGGGTEAFF.